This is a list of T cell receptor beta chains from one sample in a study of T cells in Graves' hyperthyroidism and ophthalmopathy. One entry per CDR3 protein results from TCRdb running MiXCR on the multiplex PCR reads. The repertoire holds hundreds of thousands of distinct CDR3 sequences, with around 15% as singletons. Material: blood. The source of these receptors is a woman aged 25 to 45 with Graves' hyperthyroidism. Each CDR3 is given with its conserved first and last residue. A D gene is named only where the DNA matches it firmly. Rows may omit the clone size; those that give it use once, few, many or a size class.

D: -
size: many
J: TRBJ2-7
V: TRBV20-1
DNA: TGCAGTGCTAGAGATCCTAGCGCATCCTACGAGCAGTACTTC
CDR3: CSARDPSASYEQYF

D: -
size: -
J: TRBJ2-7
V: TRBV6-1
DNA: TGTGCCAGCAGTGAATGGTACGAGCAGTACTTC
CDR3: CASSEWYEQYF

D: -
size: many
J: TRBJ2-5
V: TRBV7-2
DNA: TGTGCCAGCAGGCCTACCGGGACTCCCCAAGAGACCCAGTACTTC
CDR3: CASRPTGTPQETQYF

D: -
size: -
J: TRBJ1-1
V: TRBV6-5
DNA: TGTGCCAGCAGTTACGGACGGAAAGCCAACACTGAAGCTTTCTTT
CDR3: CASSYGRKANTEAFF

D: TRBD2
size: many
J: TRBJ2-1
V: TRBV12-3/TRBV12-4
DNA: TGTGCCAGCAGTACGGGACTAGACGGCGGCTTTGATGAGCAGTTCTTC
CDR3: CASSTGLDGGFDEQFF

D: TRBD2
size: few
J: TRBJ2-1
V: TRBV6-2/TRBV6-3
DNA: TGTGCCAGCGGGACTAGCGGGAGGGCCCCTGAGCAGTTCTTC
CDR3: CASGTSGRAPEQFF

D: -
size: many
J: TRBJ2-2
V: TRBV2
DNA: TGTGCCAGCAGTGAAGTGGGCCCGAACACCGGGGAGCTGTTTTTT
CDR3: CASSEVGPNTGELFF

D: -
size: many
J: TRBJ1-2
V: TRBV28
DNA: TGTGCCAGCAGTTTACTAGGGGACGATGGCTACACCTTC
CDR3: CASSLLGDDGYTF

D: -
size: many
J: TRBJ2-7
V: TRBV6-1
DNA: TGTGCCAGCACCGAGGACGGGGGATACGAGCAGTACTTC
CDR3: CASTEDGGYEQYF

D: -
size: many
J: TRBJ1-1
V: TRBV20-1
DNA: TGCAGTGCTAGTAGGGACACTGAAGCTTTCTTT
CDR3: CSASRDTEAFF

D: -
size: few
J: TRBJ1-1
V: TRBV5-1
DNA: TGCGCCAGCAGCTTGGAAGGGCAGGGTGAAGCTTTCTTT
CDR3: CASSLEGQGEAFF

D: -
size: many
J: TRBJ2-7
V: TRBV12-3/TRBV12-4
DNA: TGTGCCAGTGGGACTGCGATTACGTACGAGCAGTACTTC
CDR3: CASGTAITYEQYF

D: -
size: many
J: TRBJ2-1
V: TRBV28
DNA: TGTGCCAGCAGGCGAGGGTATGAGCAGTTCTTC
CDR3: CASRRGYEQFF

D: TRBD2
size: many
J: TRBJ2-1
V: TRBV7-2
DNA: TGTGCCAGCAGCTACGACCTAGCGGGAGTTAGTGAGCAGTTCTTC
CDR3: CASSYDLAGVSEQFF

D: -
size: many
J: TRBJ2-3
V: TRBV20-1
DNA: TGCAGTGCTACCACGACCCTCTTAGCGGCGAGCACAGATACGCAGTATTTT
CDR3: CSATTTLLAASTDTQYF

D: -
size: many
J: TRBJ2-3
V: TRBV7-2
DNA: TGTGCCAGCAGCTACAGGAGGGGCGGGCTGGATACGCAGTATTTT
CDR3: CASSYRRGGLDTQYF

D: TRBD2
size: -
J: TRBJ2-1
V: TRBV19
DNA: TGTGCCAGTAGACAACGGGACTACTCCTACAATGAGCAGTTCTTC
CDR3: CASRQRDYSYNEQFF

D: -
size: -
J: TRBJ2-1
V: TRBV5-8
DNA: TGTGCCAGCAGCTTGGTTAGCGTGATGGGTAGCATCGAGCAGTTCTTC
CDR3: CASSLVSVMGSIEQFF

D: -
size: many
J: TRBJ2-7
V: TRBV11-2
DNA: TGTGCCAGCAGCTTAGAGATATTGGGGGAGCAGTACTTC
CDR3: CASSLEILGEQYF

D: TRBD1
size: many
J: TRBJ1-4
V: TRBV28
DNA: TGTGCCAGCAGTGGGGACAGGGGGCGAACTAATGAAAAACTGTTTTTT
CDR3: CASSGDRGRTNEKLFF

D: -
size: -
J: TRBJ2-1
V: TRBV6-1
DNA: TGTGCCAGCAGGCGTTTTGGGGGCCGCGGGGACAATGGGCAGTTCTTC
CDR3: CASRRFGGRGDNGQFF

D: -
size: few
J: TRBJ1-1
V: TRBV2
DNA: TGTGCCAGCAGCCAACGGGGGGGGATTTTGTTGGACACTGAAGCTTTCTTT
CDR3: CASSQRGGILLDTEAFF

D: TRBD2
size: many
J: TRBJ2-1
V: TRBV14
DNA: TGTGCCAGCAGCCCATCTAGCGGGAGGGCCGCTAGCTCCTACAATGAGCAGTTCTTC
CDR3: CASSPSSGRAASSYNEQFF